The clone carrying this T cell receptor beta chain was recorded many times. Its antigen remains unknown. Roughly 10 milliliters of peripheral blood were drawn from each donor. With a J-beta primer mix and a sample-barcoded 5' primer, a second PCR ran about 6 to 11 cycles. TCRdb re-called the 5' RACE reads through MiXCR, storing one row per CDR3 protein. The table lists approximately 810,000 distinct CDR3 sequences, more than 25% of them singletons, with roughly a sixth in the top ten. This sample was included in a study of blood T cells in healthy people across ages. Study-wide points: Observed TCR beta diversity showed a strong correlation with the percentage of naive T cells as measured by flow cytometry.

V shed 7 bases and J 2 bases; nucleotides not matched to a gene: 5. The CDR3 consists of 14 residues. From germline, CDR1 is SQVTM and CDR2 ANQGSEA. The TCR sequence derives from an elderly woman in good health. Sequencing used blood. The V call is TRBV29-1, the J call TRBJ2-6; TRBD1 matches 7 bases. CDR3 in DNA: TGCAGCGAGGGGGCTAGGACTGGGGCCAACGTCCTGACTTTC. This encodes CSEGARTGANVLTF.